This passage covers 15 T cell receptor beta chains from one sample sequenced in a study of cytomegalovirus exposure and HLA in healthy donors. A multiplex PCR was run with 60 Vbeta primers and 13 Jbeta primers. Profiled with immunoSEQ multiplex PCR; TCRdb holds only in-frame clones, not every one. The table records roughly 33,000 clones, around three quarters of them present only once. Sequencing was performed on PBMCs. The receptors originated from a male donor in good health and CMV-seronegative.

V usage is TRBV4-2 and J usage is TRBJ1-3, with 7 bases matching TRBD1. The CDR3 is 16 amino acids. With V trimmed by 4 bases and J by 4 bases, 10 bases remained unmatched. Germline V gene sequence: CDR1 LGHNA, CDR2 YNFKEQ. DNA for the CDR3: TGTGCCAGCAGCCTGAGACAGGGCGCGACGGGAAACACCATATATTTT. It is translated as CASSLRQGATGNTIYF.

The V call is TRBV25-1, the J call TRBJ1-4; D remains ambiguous. The CDR3 runs 13 residues. The V gene's germline CDR1 is MGHDK and CDR2 SYGVNS. Trimming cost V 1 base and J 6 bases, with 6 bases left between them. CDR3 sequence (DNA): TGTGCCAGCAGTGAATTTGCAGATGAAAAACTGTTTTTT. Its protein is CASSEFADEKLFF.

This clone has a single count. V and J are TRBV29-1 and TRBJ2-2; a weak D match, TRBD2 (7 bases). The CDR3 is 16 residues long. CDR1 and CDR2 (germline): SQVTM, ANQGSEA. The V end lost 4 bases, the J end lost 6 bases, and 21 bases lay between the germline ends. The CDR3 region has the DNA TGCAGCGTTGCCACTTCAGGCGCGGGGGCCCCCGGGGAGCTGTTTTTT. This sequence encodes CSVATSGAGAPGELFF.

This chain connects TRBV5-4 to TRBJ2-7; 10 nucleotides align to TRBD1. The V and J ends lost 3 bases and 5 bases, in that order; junction bases with no gene match: 5. Germline CDR1 SGHNT, CDR2 YYREEE (reference sequence). The CDR3 is 14 amino acids. This chain's CDR3 is CASSWGTGENEQYF. The CDR3 coding sequence is TGTGCCAGCAGCTGGGGGACAGGGGAAAACGAGCAGTACTTC.

This clone came up a few times. CDR3 loop: CASSFGTKAFF. CDR3 DNA sequence: TGTGCCAGCAGTTTCGGGACAAAAGCTTTCTTT. The genes are TRBV6-5 and TRBJ1-1; a weak D match, TRBD1 (6 bases). Germline assignment: CDR1 MNHEY and CDR2 SVGAGI. Trimming took 4 bases from V and 9 from J, leaving 9 bases between them. The CDR3 is 11 amino acids.

This clone is categorized as medium-sized (0.01 to 0.1%). The CDR3, as DNA: TGTGCCAGCAGTTTACACGGACGGGGTAATGAAAAACTGTTTTTT. Its protein is CASSLHGRGNEKLFF. V gene TRBV28 combines with J gene TRBJ1-4; the D is unclear. Germline CDR1 and CDR2: MDHEN and SYDVKM. This CDR3 contains 15 residues. V lost 2 bases and J lost 4, with 11 bases in between.

This chain links TRBV29-1 with TRBJ1-4; 9 bases align to TRBD1. Germline-derived CDR1 and CDR2 are SQVTM and ANQGSEA. The CDR3 totals 13 residues. J was trimmed by 7 bases and V by 4 bases; bases with no gene match: 4. The CDR3 region is CSVGQQGAEKLFF. CDR3 DNA: TGCAGCGTTGGGCAACAGGGGGCTGAAAAACTGTTTTTT.

This rearrangement joins TRBV2 to TRBJ1-5; TRBD1 matches at 7 bases. V dropped 6 bases and J dropped 2; count of bases not matched to a gene: 7. The CDR3 has 15 residues. Germline V lookup: CDR1 SNHLY, CDR2 FYNNEI. CDR3 sequence: CASSTRDRGNQPQHF. DNA for the CDR3: TGTGCCAGCAGCACCCGGGACAGAGGCAATCAGCCCCAGCATTTT. Drawing the rest from reference TRBV2 and TRBJ1-5, the complete variable domain is EPEVTQTPSHQVTQMGQEVILRCVPISNHLYFYWYRQILGQKVEFLVSFYNNEISEKSEIFDDQFSVERPDGSNFTLKIRSTKLEDSAMYFCASSTRDRGNQPQHFGDGTRLSIL.

The chain employs TRBV6-1 and TRBJ1-1, with a possible D match to TRBD1 (6 bases). The CDR3 runs 13 residues. Trimming took 7 bases from V and 3 from J, leaving 12 bases between them. Germline CDR1 and CDR2: MNHNS and SASEGT. The CDR3 reads CASTQQGYTEAFF. The CDR3 DNA is TGTGCCAGCACCCAGCAGGGGTACACTGAAGCTTTCTTT.

The chain joins TRBV5-1 to TRBJ2-1, with D possibly being TRBD1 (6 bases). Trimming stripped 5 bases from V and 2 bases from J, with 11 bases between. Per the germline V gene, CDR1 is SGHRS and CDR2 is YFSETQ. The CDR3 is made up of 14 amino acids. CDR3 DNA: TGCGCCAGCAGATTCAGGGGTACCTACAATGAGCAGTTCTTC. It yields the protein CASRFRGTYNEQFF.

V is TRBV9 and J is TRBJ1-4, with a tentative D call TRBD1 (6 bases). V lost 2 bases to trimming and J lost 3 bases, with 11 bases between them. The CDR3 runs to 15 residues. CDR1 and CDR2 from the germline V gene are SGDLS and YYNGEE. CDR3 coding DNA: TGTGCCAGCAGCGTCTCCAGGGGACCTAATGAAAAACTGTTTTTT. This sequence encodes CASSVSRGPNEKLFF.

For this clone: The same CDR3 arises from other DNA sequences in this sample as well. The rearrangement joins TRBV7-8 to TRBJ1-3, with D unresolved. The CDR3 sequence is 14 residues long. V was pared by 7 bases and J by 1 base, with 11 bases between. The germline V gene has CDR1 SGHVS and CDR2 FQNEAQ. The CDR3 DNA reads TGTGCCAGCACCAGAGGAAGTTCTGGAAACACCATATATTTT. Encoded protein: CASTRGSSGNTIYF.

V gene TRBV29-1 combines with J gene TRBJ1-1; perhaps TRBD1 as D (6 bases). CDR3 length: 11 residues. Germline lookup yields CDR1 SQVTM and CDR2 ANQGSEA. V was shortened by 7 bases and J by 11 bases, with 17 bases between the two germline ends. Here the CDR3 DNA reads TGCAGCGGGCGGACGACAGGCTACGCTTTCTTT. Its translation is CSGRTTGYAFF.

The CDR3 reads CASSLGHSGYGYTF. The CDR3 nucleotides read TGTGCCAGCAGTCTTGGACACTCTGGGTATGGCTACACCTTC. The V gene is TRBV7-9, the J gene TRBJ1-2, with a tentative D call TRBD1 (5 bases). The CDR3 runs 14 residues. Germline V gives CDR1 SEHNR, CDR2 FQNEAQ (reference sequence). Trimming pared 6 bases from V and 5 bases from J, leaving 16 bases between. Filled out from reference TRBV7-9 and TRBJ1-2, the complete variable domain reads DTGVSQNPRHKITKRGQNVTFRCDPISEHNRLYWYRQTLGQGPEFLTYFQNEAQLEKSRLLSDRFSAERPKGSFSTLEIQRTEQGDSAMYLCASSLGHSGYGYTFGSGTRLTVV.

This chain links TRBV5-4 with TRBJ2-7, with TRBD1 identical over 10 bases. The CDR3 consists of 16 residues. V lost 1 base and J lost 5; bases outside the gene matches: 9. Germline loops: CDR1 SGHNT, CDR2 YYREEE (reference sequence). The CDR3 is CASSLTGTGEKDEQYF. CDR3 DNA sequence: TGTGCCAGCAGCTTGACCGGGACAGGGGAAAAGGACGAGCAGTACTTC.